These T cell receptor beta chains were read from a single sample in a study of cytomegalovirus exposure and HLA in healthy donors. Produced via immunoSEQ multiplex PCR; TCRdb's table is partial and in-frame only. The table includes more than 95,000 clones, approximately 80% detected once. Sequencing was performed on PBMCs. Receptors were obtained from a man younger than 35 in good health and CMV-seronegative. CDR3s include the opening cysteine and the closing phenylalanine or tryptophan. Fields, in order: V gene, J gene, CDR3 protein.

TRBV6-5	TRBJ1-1	CASSYFRQGLTEAFF
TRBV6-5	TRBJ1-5	CASSPDTSNQPQHF
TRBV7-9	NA	CASSLGGGPYEQYF
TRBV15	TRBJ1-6	CATSRGDRAPLHF
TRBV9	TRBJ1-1	CASSVEGGVLDSEAFF
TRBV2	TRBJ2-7	CASKRGSSYEQYF
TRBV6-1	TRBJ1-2	CATLSLREWARGYTF
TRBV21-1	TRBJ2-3	CASSKEGLAGGPVDTQYF
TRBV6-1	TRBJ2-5	CASSEEVAGPQETQYF
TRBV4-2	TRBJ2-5	CASSQERGGLEETQYF
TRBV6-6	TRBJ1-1	CASRAGRPEAFF
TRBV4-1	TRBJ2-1	CASSQLLAANEQFF
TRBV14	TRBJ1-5	CASSQAGAGQPQHF
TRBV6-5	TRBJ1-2	CASSQTGYGYTF
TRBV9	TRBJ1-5	CASSPGDGSNQPQHF
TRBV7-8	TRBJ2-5	CASSLLGLQETQYF
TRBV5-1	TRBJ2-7	CASSPPGQIYEQYF
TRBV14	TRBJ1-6	CASGQGWSPLHF
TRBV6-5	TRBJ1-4	CASTLDRGGGKLFF
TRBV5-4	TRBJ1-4	CASSRDRGNEKLFF
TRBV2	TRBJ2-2	CASSRNWRDANTGELFF
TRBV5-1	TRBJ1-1	CASRLGADRGQVTEAFF
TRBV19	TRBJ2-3	CASSPPGETMRPDTQYF
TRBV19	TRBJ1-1	CASGDPGGPNTEAFF
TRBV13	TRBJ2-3	CASRLNKAATQYF
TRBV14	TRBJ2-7	CASSRDRAVEQYF
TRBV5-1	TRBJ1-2	CASSFTRGKGSGYTF
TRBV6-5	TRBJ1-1	CASPGHGNTEAFF
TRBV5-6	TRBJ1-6	CASSLVRVLNSPLHF
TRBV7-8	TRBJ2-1	CASRGSGEQFF
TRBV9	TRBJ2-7	CASSVSTEQYF
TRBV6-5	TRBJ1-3	CASSYSIRDTGYTIYF
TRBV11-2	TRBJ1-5	CASSLSGDQPQHF
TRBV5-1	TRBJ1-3	CASSFEQGQGNTIYF
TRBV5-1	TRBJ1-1	CASSLPGTTEAFF
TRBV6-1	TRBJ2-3	CASSSTSESRDTQYF
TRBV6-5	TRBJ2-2	CASSYVPAGNTGELFF
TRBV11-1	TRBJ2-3	CASSLVAGAITDTQYF
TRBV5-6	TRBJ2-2	CASSLARLHRLDGELFF
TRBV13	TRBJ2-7	CASSFPRQGDIDEQYF
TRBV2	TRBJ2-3	CASSGERGGTDTQYF
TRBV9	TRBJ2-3	CASGPGGRTDTQYF
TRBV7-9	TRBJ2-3	CASSWGVSVTDTQYF
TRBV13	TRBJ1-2	CASSLGTGGLNYGYTF
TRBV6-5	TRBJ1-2	CASTLGGDYGYTF
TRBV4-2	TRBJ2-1	CASSQERGGHNEQFF
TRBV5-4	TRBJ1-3	CASSLAGGSGNTIYF
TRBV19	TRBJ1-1	CASSIRTEMNTEAFF
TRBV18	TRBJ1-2	CASSPKQAYGYTF
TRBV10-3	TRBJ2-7	CAISENLPYEQYF
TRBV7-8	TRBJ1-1	CASSSNRGQVGTEAFF
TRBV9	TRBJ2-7	CASSSWTSGSYEQYF
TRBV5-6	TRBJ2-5	CASSATSGGTQYF